This T cell receptor beta chain is drawn from a study of T cell clonality in common variable immunodeficiency. The germline V gene encodes CDR1 SQVTM and CDR2 ANQGSEA. The CDR3 has 11 residues. Trimming pared 6 bases from V and 1 base from J, leaving 7 bases between. The data were produced by immunoSEQ multiplex PCR, yet TCRdb's version contains in-frame clones alone and is incomplete. The repertoire shows under 30,000 clones, none seen only once; the top ten take 10% to 15%. Findings and limits, study-wide: TCRbeta clonality was increased in CVID versus healthy controls.

This clone was seen many times. Its antigen is unknown. The read falls 3 residues short of the CDR3 end, and the missing part is taken from the germline J gene. The sequence was obtained from a person aged 18-70 years in good health. Sequencing was done on a sample of peripheral blood mononuclear cells. V gene TRBV29-1 combines with J gene TRBJ2-7; D unresolved. CDR3 DNA (partial): TGCAGCGTCCGGTCGTCCTACGAG. Translating gives CSVRSSYE. The whole CDR3 protein is CSVRSSYEQYF.